This entry features one TCR beta chain sequence. This entry is derived from a study of blood T cells in healthy people across ages. The V gene lost 2 bases and the J gene lost 9 bases, with 17 bases spanning the gap. The CDR3 contains 14 residues. Germline V gives CDR1 DFQATT, CDR2 SNEGSKA (reference sequence). Alongside a J-beta primer mix, a sample-barcoded 5' primer served in a second PCR lasting about 7 to 12 cycles. TCRdb re-derived calls from the 5' RACE reads in MiXCR, one entry per CDR3 protein. The sample consists of almost 550,000 distinct CDR3 sequences, approximately 25% of them appearing once. The sample was also linked to a second study, of T cells of mothers and their children. From that paper: The yield was over 8 million TCR beta CDR3 reads from each mother and 2.5 million to 3.5 million from each child.

This chain connects TRBV20-1 to TRBJ2-1; D is unresolved. The sequencing input was blood. This receptor was obtained from a boy aged 10-17 years in good health. The CDR3 region is CSARPRPNFPEQFF. CDR3 nucleotides: TGCAGTGCTAGACCGAGACCGAATTTTCCTGAGCAGTTCTTC.